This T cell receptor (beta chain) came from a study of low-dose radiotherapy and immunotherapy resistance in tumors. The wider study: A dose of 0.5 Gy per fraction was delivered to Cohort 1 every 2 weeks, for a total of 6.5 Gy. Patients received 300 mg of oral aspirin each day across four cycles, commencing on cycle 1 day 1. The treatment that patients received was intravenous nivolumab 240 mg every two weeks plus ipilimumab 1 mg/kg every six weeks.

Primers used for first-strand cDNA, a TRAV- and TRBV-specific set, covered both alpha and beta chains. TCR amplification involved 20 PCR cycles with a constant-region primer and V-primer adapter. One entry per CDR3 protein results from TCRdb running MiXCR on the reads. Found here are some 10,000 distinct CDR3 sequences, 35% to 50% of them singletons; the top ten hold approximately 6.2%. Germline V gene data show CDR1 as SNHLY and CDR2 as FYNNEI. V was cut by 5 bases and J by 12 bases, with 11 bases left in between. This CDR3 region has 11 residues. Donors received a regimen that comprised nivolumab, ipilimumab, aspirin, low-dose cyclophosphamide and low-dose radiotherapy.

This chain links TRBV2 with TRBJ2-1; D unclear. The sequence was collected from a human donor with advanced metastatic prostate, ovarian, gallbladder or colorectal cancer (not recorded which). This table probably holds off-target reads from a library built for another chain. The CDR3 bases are TGTGCCAGCAGTTCTCTAGATTTGCAGTTCTTC. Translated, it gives CASSSLDLQFF.